Each of the 14 T cell receptor beta chains below was sequenced from the same sample in a study of cytomegalovirus exposure and HLA in healthy donors. The PCR contained 60 Vbeta and 13 Jbeta primers. The table came from immunoSEQ multiplex PCR; TCRdb's copy has only in-frame clones and leaves some out. The sample lists about 130,000 clones, about 78% occurring once. The sequencing input was PBMCs. These TCRs come from a human donor in good health.

This clone was recorded once. The genes are TRBV7-8 and TRBJ2-7; 7 bases agree with TRBD1. Germline CDR1 is SGHVS and CDR2 is FQNEAQ. The CDR3 runs 13 residues. The V and J ends lost 3 bases and 2 bases, in that order; junction bases with no gene match: 1. DNA of the CDR3: TGTGCCAGCAGCTTGGGACAGCCCTACGAGCAGTACTTC. Translation: CASSLGQPYEQYF. Complete variable domain (other parts from reference TRBV7-8 and TRBJ2-7): GAGVSQSPRYKVAKRGQDVALRCDPISGHVSLFWYQQALGQGPEFLTYFQNEAQLDKSGLPSDRFFAERPEGSVSTLKIQRTQQEDSAVYLCASSLGQPYEQYFGPGTRLTVT.

About this clone: Other nucleotide sequences in the sample specify the same CDR3. The chain has TRBV5-6 and TRBJ1-5; 7 bases line up with TRBD1. The CDR3 has 14 amino acids. V shed 2 bases, J shed 3 bases, and the junction held 2 bases outside the gene matches. Germline CDR1 is SGHDT and CDR2 is YYEEEE. DNA for the CDR3: TGTGCCAGCAGCTTAGGGGGCATCAATCAGCCCCAGCATTTT. It specifies CASSLGGINQPQHF. The full variable domain, completed using reference TRBV5-6 and TRBJ1-5, is DAGVTQSPTHLIKTRGQQVTLRCSPKSGHDTVSWYQQALGQGPQFIFQYYEEEERQRGNFPDRFSGHQFPNYSSELNVNALLLGDSALYLCASSLGGINQPQHFGDGTRLSIL.

This clone turned up a few times. The chain carries TRBV6-1 and TRBJ1-5; 7 bases are a match to TRBD1. This CDR3 has 15 residues. Germline V gene sequence: CDR1 MNHNS, CDR2 SASEGT. Trimming removed 4 bases from V and 0 bases from J; junction bases left unmatched: 3. The CDR3 loop reads CASSVTGASNQPQHF. The CDR3 region has the DNA TGTGCCAGCAGTGTCACAGGGGCTAGCAATCAGCCCCAGCATTTT.

The count of this clone is one. Other nucleotide sequences in the sample specify the same CDR3. The rearrangement links TRBV5-1 to TRBJ1-1, with D possibly being TRBD1 (6 bases). This CDR3 comprises 13 residues. Germline V gives CDR1 SGHRS, CDR2 YFSETQ. V lost 2 bases and J lost 1, with 6 bases in between. The CDR3 nucleotides are TGCGCCAGCAGCTTACAGGGGAACACTGAAGCTTTCTTT. Its translation: CASSLQGNTEAFF.

The chain links TRBV5-4 to TRBJ2-1; 12 nucleotides align to TRBD1. This CDR3 comprises 17 residues. In germline, CDR1 is SGHNT, CDR2 YYREEE (reference sequence). J gave up 3 bases and V 3 bases, and 7 bases lay outside the gene matches. Written as DNA, the CDR3 is TGTGCCAGCAGCTGGGACAGGGGGCCAGTAGTCTACAATGAGCAGTTCTTC. This codes for CASSWDRGPVVYNEQFF. Filled out from reference TRBV5-4 and TRBJ2-1, the complete variable domain reads ETGVTQSPTHLIKTRGQQVTLRCSSQSGHNTVSWYQQALGQGPQFIFQYYREEENGRGNFPPRFSGLQFPNYSSELNVNALELDDSALYLCASSWDRGPVVYNEQFFGPGTRLTVL.

This clone was found once. The rearrangement joins TRBV28 to TRBJ1-2, with D possibly matching TRBD1 (6 bases). Germline CDR1 reads MDHEN; CDR2 reads SYDVKM. This CDR3 comprises 12 residues. V was pared by 5 bases and J by 8 bases, with 12 bases between. Written as DNA, the CDR3 is TGTGCCAGCAGTCTTGCAGGGGTAGGCTACACCTTC. Translating it yields CASSLAGVGYTF.

The chain combines TRBV4-3 with TRBJ2-1, with 14 bases fitting TRBD2. Germline assignment: CDR1 LGHNA and CDR2 YSLEER. After removal of 4 bases from V and 0 bases from J, the junction contained 2 bases not matched to a gene. The CDR3 loop spans 17 amino acids. CDR3 region: CASSPGTSGSSYNEQFF. CDR3 DNA sequence: TGCGCCAGCAGCCCAGGGACTAGCGGGAGCTCCTACAATGAGCAGTTCTTC.

The V and J genes are TRBV7-9 and TRBJ2-2; a possible D gene is TRBD1 (6 bases). The V end lost 7 bases, the J end lost 4 bases, and 16 bases lay between the germline ends. This CDR3 is built from 15 residues. The V gene's germline CDR1 is SEHNR and CDR2 FQNEAQ (reference sequence). The CDR3 nucleotides are TGTGCCAGCACCCTGGACAGCATGATCACCGGGGAGCTGTTTTTT. Protein product: CASTLDSMITGELFF. Drawing the rest from reference TRBV7-9 and TRBJ2-2, the complete variable domain is DTGVSQNPRHKITKRGQNVTFRCDPISEHNRLYWYRQTLGQGPEFLTYFQNEAQLEKSRLLSDRFSAERPKGSFSTLEIQRTEQGDSAMYLCASTLDSMITGELFFGEGSRLTVL.

This chain links TRBV7-3 with TRBJ1-1, with D possibly TRBD1 on 5 matching bases. CDR1 SGHTA and CDR2 FQGTGA come from the germline V gene. The V end was cut by 0 bases, the J end by 6 bases, with 8 bases between. The CDR3 covers 13 residues. The CDR3 bases are TGTGCCAGCAGCTTAACTGGGGGGTCTGAAGCTTTCTTT. This gives the protein CASSLTGGSEAFF.

This clone was found a few times. This sequence joins TRBV25-1 and TRBJ2-3; D possibly corresponds to TRBD2 (7 bases). Germline-derived CDR1 and CDR2 are MGHDK and SYGVNS. The CDR3 totals 15 residues. Deletions cut 4 bases from V and 2 bases from J, with 13 bases between. CDR3 bases: TGTGCCAGCAGTGCCGGGGGGCAGTTCACAGATACGCAGTATTTT. Translating it yields CASSAGGQFTDTQYF.

This sequence joins TRBV30 and TRBJ2-1; perhaps TRBD1 as D (5 bases). CDR1 is GTSNPN and CDR2 is SVGIG in the germline V gene (reference sequence). The CDR3 is 13 amino acids. V lost 5 bases, J lost 1 base, and 9 bases lay in between. The chain's CDR3 is CAWARVSYNEQFF. In DNA form, the CDR3 reads TGTGCCTGGGCCAGGGTGTCCTACAATGAGCAGTTCTTC.

The genes are TRBV4-1 and TRBJ1-3, with D perhaps matching TRBD1 (6 bases). The CDR3 extends over 16 amino acids. Germline V CDR1 and CDR2: MGHRA, YSYEKL. The V and J ends lost 1 base and 2 bases respectively, with 12 bases between them. The DNA for the CDR3 is TGCGCCAGCAGCCAAGCACATCAGGGGCCTGGAAACACCATATATTTT. Encoded protein: CASSQAHQGPGNTIYF.

This clone has only a few counts. CDR3 in amino acids: CASKPRATYEQYF. For the CDR3, the DNA is TGTGCCAGCAAACCCAGGGCAACCTACGAGCAGTACTTC. This chain uses TRBV2 with TRBJ2-7; the D gene is possibly TRBD1 (5 bases). V was pared by 7 bases and J by 2 bases, with 12 bases between. Germline CDR1 and CDR2: SNHLY and FYNNEI. This CDR3 has 13 amino acids.

CDR3 bases: TGTGCCAGCAGCTTAGTAGGGGGTCAATCGAATGAGCAGTTCTTC. Its translation: CASSLVGGQSNEQFF. The chain links TRBV11-2 to TRBJ2-1; D may be TRBD1 (6 bases). Per the germline V gene, CDR1 is SGHAT and CDR2 is FQNNGV. This CDR3 comprises 15 residues. The V gene lost 1 base and the J gene lost 7 bases, with 14 bases spanning the gap.